Listed here are 25 T cell receptor beta chains from one sample, sequenced in a study of graft-versus-host responses after intestinal transplantation. No antigen has been assigned to these receptors. Using immunoSEQ multiplex PCR, the repertoire was profiled, and TCRdb retains in-frame clones only, with some absent. Altogether around 110,000 clones are present, approximately 93% being singletons, with the ten largest covering 1.2%. Sequences were derived from unstimulated CD8+ T cells sorted from spleen or lymph node cells, sampled before transplant. These receptors were taken from a human donor who was the organ donor for an intestinal transplant.

The V and J genes are TRBV19 and TRBJ2-1; 13 bases map to TRBD2. This CDR3 is 15 amino acids long. The trim removed 8 bases at V and 8 bases at J, leaving 9 bases unmatched. In germline, CDR1 is LNHDA, CDR2 SQIVND (reference sequence). CDR3 DNA sequence: TGTGCCAGTTGCTCAACTAGCGGGGGGGTTGATGAGCAGTTCTTC. Protein product: CASCSTSGGVDEQFF.

This chain connects TRBV28 to TRBJ1-2; unclear D gene. From germline, CDR1 is MDHEN and CDR2 SYDVKM. There are 16 residues in the CDR3. Trimming cost V 7 bases and J 4 bases, with 22 bases left between them. The CDR3 spells CASTPEPGSILYGYTF. The CDR3 DNA follows: TGTGCCAGCACCCCTGAGCCGGGGTCGATCCTCTATGGCTACACCTTC.

This clone was seen once. J is TRBJ2-3 and V is TRBV7-9; D is unclear. V was shortened by 3 bases and J by 9 bases, with 13 bases between the two germline ends. There are 13 residues in the CDR3. CDR1 is SEHNR, CDR2 FQNEAQ, per germline (reference sequence). The CDR3: CASSLQNEGTQYF. CDR3 in DNA: TGTGCCAGCAGCTTGCAGAACGAAGGCACGCAGTATTTT.

The V and J genes are TRBV7-9 and TRBJ1-1, with D perhaps TRBD1 (6 bases). Germline V lookup: CDR1 SEHNR, CDR2 FQNEAQ (reference sequence). The CDR3 has 17 amino acids. V shed 5 bases and J shed 3 bases, with 22 bases lying between them. CDR3 residues: CASSPPGALGEDTEAFF. Here the CDR3 DNA reads TGTGCCAGCAGCCCCCCGGGGGCTTTGGGGGAGGACACTGAAGCTTTCTTT.

The chain combines TRBV9 with TRBJ2-1; D may be TRBD2 (6 bases). The CDR3 runs 17 residues. V was pared by 4 bases and J by 1 base, with 18 bases between. CDR1 is SGDLS and CDR2 is YYNGEE in the germline V gene. CDR3 nucleotides: TGTGCCAGCAGCCTGGTCGGGGTAGCGGATTCCTACAATGAGCAGTTCTTC. Translating gives CASSLVGVADSYNEQFF. The entire variable domain, with the rest obtained from reference TRBV9 and TRBJ2-1, is as follows: DSGVTQTPKHLITATGQRVTLRCSPRSGDLSVYWYQQSLDQGLQFLIQYYNGEERAKGNILERFSAQQFPDLHSELNLSSLELGDSALYFCASSLVGVADSYNEQFFGPGTRLTVL.

V and J are TRBV29-1 and TRBJ1-4; D is perhaps TRBD1 (5 bases). Germline CDR1 and CDR2: SQVTM and ANQGSEA. CDR3 length: 13 residues. Trimming removed 5 bases at V and 6 bases at J, with 13 bases between. CDR3 protein: CSVLTGPDEKLFF. The CDR3 DNA is TGCAGCGTTTTGACGGGGCCGGATGAAAAACTGTTTTTT.

The V call is TRBV7-9, the J call TRBJ2-1; 9 positions match TRBD2. Germline V gene data show CDR1 as SEHNR and CDR2 as FQNEAQ (reference sequence). The CDR3 runs to 17 residues. V lost 4 bases and J lost 6; bases outside the gene matches: 13. The chain's CDR3 is CASSSPTSGPTINEQFF. CDR3 in DNA: TGTGCCAGCAGCTCGCCGACTAGCGGCCCTACTATCAATGAGCAGTTCTTC.

The chain links TRBV2 to TRBJ1-1; D ambiguous. The CDR3 length is 14 residues. Germline V gene lookup returns CDR1 SNHLY and CDR2 FYNNEI. V gave up 11 bases and J gave up 3 bases, with 19 bases separating them. The CDR3 nucleotides are TGTGCCGCCCATACCAGGTCGGGTGACACTGAAGCTTTCTTT. Protein sequence: CAAHTRSGDTEAFF.

The V and J genes are TRBV9 and TRBJ2-2; unclear D gene. Trimming took off 4 bases at V and 6 bases at J, with 16 bases between the two ends. Germline V gene lookup returns CDR1 SGDLS and CDR2 YYNGEE. The CDR3 totals 15 residues. The CDR3 is CASSPSPHRAGELFF. CDR3 in DNA: TGTGCCAGCAGCCCGTCGCCGCACCGGGCCGGGGAGCTGTTTTTT.

The genes are TRBV27 and TRBJ2-1, with D uncertain. This CDR3 is 15 amino acids long. The germline V gene encodes CDR1 MNHEY and CDR2 SMNVEV (reference sequence). V lost 4 bases and J lost 0, with 10 bases in between. The CDR3 sequence: CASSYSQSSYNEQFF. The DNA for the CDR3 is TGTGCCAGCAGTTATTCGCAGAGCTCCTACAATGAGCAGTTCTTC.

The chain combines TRBV5-6 with TRBJ2-7, with TRBD2 identical over 7 bases. With 4 bases clipped from V and 0 bases from J, the junction kept 10 bases outside the gene matches. The CDR3 covers 16 residues. Germline CDR1 and CDR2: SGHDT and YYEEEE. The CDR3 DNA follows: TGTGCCAGCAGCCCAACAGTGCCTAGCGGCTCCTACGAGCAGTACTTC. Translating it yields CASSPTVPSGSYEQYF.

This clone was counted once. The chain carries TRBV29-1 and TRBJ1-1; TRBD1 is a possible D gene (6 bases). This CDR3 comprises 12 residues. Trimming left V 5 bases short and J 5 bases short, with 12 bases between. The germline gives CDR1 SQVTM, CDR2 ANQGSEA. The CDR3 nucleotides are TGCAGCGTTCCAAGGGGGGGGACTGAAGCTTTCTTT. It yields the protein CSVPRGGTEAFF.

The chain combines TRBV9 with TRBJ1-1; 10 positions agree with TRBD1. Germline assignment: CDR1 SGDLS and CDR2 YYNGEE. Losses at the gene ends were 0 bases for V and 10 bases for J; bases not matched to a gene: 3. CDR3 length: 13 residues. The CDR3 nucleotides read TGTGCCAGCAGCGTAGGAGACAGGGGGCGAGCTTTCTTT. Translation gives CASSVGDRGRAFF.

The chain employs TRBV9 and TRBJ2-3; the D gene is possibly TRBD2 (5 bases). The ends were cut back, 1 base at V and 4 bases at J, with 16 bases in the middle. The CDR3 has 16 residues. The germline CDR1 and CDR2 sequences are SGDLS and YYNGEE. Here the CDR3 reads CASSVLGRGAADTQYF. For the CDR3, the DNA is TGTGCCAGCAGCGTATTGGGTCGGGGAGCGGCAGATACGCAGTATTTT.

The chain has TRBV9 and TRBJ1-2; 8 bases match TRBD1. The CDR3 runs 17 residues. V shed 3 bases and J 4 bases; nucleotides not matched to a gene: 14. Germline CDR1 and CDR2: SGDLS and YYNGEE. DNA for the CDR3: TGTGCCAGCAGCGCTCCCTCACTCAAGGGACAGGCCTATGGCTACACCTTC. It encodes CASSAPSLKGQAYGYTF.

This chain joins TRBV5-5 and TRBJ2-3; either TRBD1 or TRBD2 may fit D (5 bases each). Between the trimmed V and J ends, which lost 3 bases and 7 bases, there was a span of 9 bases. The CDR3 has 12 residues. Germline lookup yields CDR1 SGHKS and CDR2 YYEKEE (reference sequence). The CDR3 DNA reads TGTGCCAGCAGCTCTGGGGGTTATACGCAGTATTTT. Translation: CASSSGGYTQYF.

The CDR3: CASSPLGTGGYGYTF. CDR3 DNA: TGCGCCAGCAGTCCCCTCGGGACAGGGGGTTATGGCTACACCTTC. The chain couples TRBV5-1 to TRBJ1-2; 11 bases match TRBD1. V dropped 5 bases and J dropped 5; count of bases not matched to a gene: 8. The CDR3 consists of 15 residues. Germline CDR1 reads SGHRS; CDR2 reads YFSETQ.

The rearrangement joins TRBV19 to TRBJ2-1, with 9 bases aligning to TRBD2. CDR1 and CDR2 (germline): LNHDA, SQIVND (reference sequence). CDR3 length: 16 residues. V dropped 5 bases and J dropped 2; count of bases not matched to a gene: 7. The chain's CDR3 is CASSPFTSGPYNEQFF. The CDR3 DNA is TGTGCCAGTAGTCCATTTACTAGCGGGCCCTACAATGAGCAGTTCTTC.

V gene TRBV9 combines with J gene TRBJ2-7; 12 bases map to TRBD2. Germline V gene data show CDR1 as SGDLS and CDR2 as YYNGEE. The V segment lost 0 bases and the J segment 2 bases; nucleotides outside the gene matches: 0. The CDR3 extends over 15 amino acids. CDR3 region: CASSVGTSGTYEQYF. Written as DNA, the CDR3 is TGTGCCAGCAGCGTAGGGACTAGCGGGACCTACGAGCAGTACTTC.

This clone was seen a handful of times. The rearrangement joins TRBV19 to TRBJ2-5, with D possibly matching TRBD2 (5 bases). CDR3 size: 14 residues. Trimming took 3 bases from V and 5 from J, leaving 13 bases between them. The germline V gene encodes CDR1 LNHDA and CDR2 SQIVND (reference sequence). The CDR3 reads CASSIWAAGETQYF. The CDR3, as DNA: TGTGCCAGTAGTATCTGGGCGGCGGGCGAGACCCAGTACTTC.

This chain links TRBV7-9 with TRBJ2-5; D is ambiguous. V lost 1 base and J lost 2, with 8 bases in between. The CDR3 loop spans 14 amino acids. The germline gives CDR1 SEHNR, CDR2 FQNEAQ (reference sequence). The CDR3: CASSLEGRQETQYF. The DNA for the CDR3 is TGTGCCAGCAGCTTAGAAGGCAGACAAGAGACCCAGTACTTC.

The gene calls are TRBV28 and TRBJ2-7; D tentatively fits TRBD1 or TRBD2 (5 bases each). Deletions cut 5 bases from V and 0 bases from J, with 11 bases between. CDR1 MDHEN and CDR2 SYDVKM come from the germline V gene. The CDR3 has 14 amino acids. The CDR3 DNA follows: TGTGCCAGCAGTCCTAGGGGAGACTCCTACGAGCAGTACTTC. It is translated as CASSPRGDSYEQYF.

The genes are TRBV19 and TRBJ1-6; no clear D gene. Germline lookup yields CDR1 LNHDA and CDR2 SQIVND (reference sequence). V dropped 4 bases and J dropped 7 bases, with 8 bases sitting between them. This CDR3 has 13 amino acids. In DNA, the CDR3 is TGTGCCAGTAGTAGGACTGAGAATTCACCCCTCCACTTT. It specifies CASSRTENSPLHF.

The V and J genes are TRBV29-1 and TRBJ2-3, with 10 bases matching TRBD2. Germline V lookup: CDR1 SQVTM, CDR2 ANQGSEA. CDR3 length: 15 amino acids. Unmatched junction bases numbered 10, after V lost 6 bases and J lost 4 bases. CDR3 region: CSVLTGLAISDTQYF. The DNA of the CDR3 is TGCAGCGTCTTAACGGGACTAGCGATATCAGATACGCAGTATTTT.

This clone appeared once. The limits of the CDR3 on the DNA are not certain, so only TCRdb's listed CDR3 is given. The CDR3 region is CASSPFGQGAEFF. The V call is TRBV27, the J call TRBJ2-1; no DNA check was done on the table's D call, TRBD1. Germline CDR1 reads MNHEY; CDR2 reads SMNVEV (reference sequence). The CDR3 totals 13 residues, both ends included.